A selection of T cell receptor beta chains follows, all from one sample in a study of cytomegalovirus exposure and HLA in healthy donors. Generated by immunoSEQ multiplex PCR, the TCRdb table keeps only in-frame clones and is missing some. The repertoire holds about 180,000 clones, roughly 82% seen once, with about 0.5% in the top ten. Specimen: PBMCs. The receptors here all came from a woman in her fifties or sixties in good health and CMV-seronegative. CDR3s include the opening cysteine and the closing phenylalanine or tryptophan. Fields, in order: V gene, D gene, J gene, clone size, CDR3 DNA, CDR3 protein. D genes are given only for firm matches. Where a row states a size, it is once, few, many or the class of an expanded clone; other rows omit it.

v_gene: TRBV5-4
d_gene: TRBD1
j_gene: TRBJ2-7
abundance: -
CDR3nt: TGTGCCAGCAGCGACCGGGACAGGTCCTCCTACGAGCAGTACTTC
CDR3aa: CASSDRDRSSYEQYF

v_gene: TRBV28
d_gene: TRBD2
j_gene: TRBJ2-5
abundance: few
CDR3nt: TGTGCCAGCAGTTTGGTACTAGCGGGAGGGCAAGAGACCCAGTACTTC
CDR3aa: CASSLVLAGGQETQYF

v_gene: TRBV15
d_gene: -
j_gene: TRBJ1-2
abundance: -
CDR3nt: TGTGCCACCAGCAGAGATCGCCAGGGATACGATGGCTACACCTTC
CDR3aa: CATSRDRQGYDGYTF

v_gene: TRBV5-4
d_gene: -
j_gene: TRBJ1-1
abundance: few
CDR3nt: TGTGCCAGCAGCTTGGCCGTCAAGGGAGCGGAGGGGACTGAAGCTTTCTTT
CDR3aa: CASSLAVKGAEGTEAFF

v_gene: TRBV5-1
d_gene: TRBD1
j_gene: TRBJ2-7
abundance: -
CDR3nt: TGCGCCAGCAGCTTGGCCGGGACAGGGGGCTACGAGCAGTACTTC
CDR3aa: CASSLAGTGGYEQYF

v_gene: TRBV28
d_gene: TRBD1
j_gene: TRBJ1-2
abundance: few
CDR3nt: TGTGCCAGCAGGAGGACAGGGCCTAACTATGGCTACACCTTC
CDR3aa: CASRRTGPNYGYTF

v_gene: TRBV5-8
d_gene: -
j_gene: TRBJ1-3
abundance: -
CDR3nt: TGTGCCAGCAGCTTGGCGAGCTCTGGAAACACCATATATTTT
CDR3aa: CASSLASSGNTIYF

v_gene: TRBV19
d_gene: -
j_gene: TRBJ2-1
abundance: -
CDR3nt: TGTGCCAGTAGTATAGACTCTTTCGGAGGAAGGAATGAGCAGTTCTTC
CDR3aa: CASSIDSFGGRNEQFF

v_gene: TRBV27
d_gene: TRBD1
j_gene: TRBJ2-3
abundance: -
CDR3nt: TGTGCCAGCAGCCGAGAAGCCTGGGACAGGGGGCAAGGTACGCAGTATTTT
CDR3aa: CASSREAWDRGQGTQYF

v_gene: TRBV7-2
d_gene: -
j_gene: TRBJ2-1
abundance: -
CDR3nt: TGTGCCAGCAGCTTAGACGTGGCGGACAATGAGCAGTTCTTC
CDR3aa: CASSLDVADNEQFF

v_gene: TRBV10-2
d_gene: TRBD2
j_gene: TRBJ2-3
abundance: -
CDR3nt: TGCGCCAGCAGGGAAGGACTAGCGGATACGCAGTATTTT
CDR3aa: CASREGLADTQYF

v_gene: TRBV15
d_gene: -
j_gene: TRBJ1-2
abundance: -
CDR3nt: TGTGCCACCAGCAGTCCCTTCAACGGGAATGGCTACACCTTC
CDR3aa: CATSSPFNGNGYTF

v_gene: TRBV5-1
d_gene: TRBD1
j_gene: TRBJ1-6
abundance: -
CDR3nt: TGCGCCAGCAGCTTGGCATTGCAGGGGGAGAGGAATTCACCCCTCCACTTT
CDR3aa: CASSLALQGERNSPLHF

v_gene: TRBV6-1
d_gene: -
j_gene: TRBJ2-1
abundance: -
CDR3nt: TGTGCCAGCAGCCTGGACATCATGTCCGTCAATGAGCAGTTCTTC
CDR3aa: CASSLDIMSVNEQFF

v_gene: TRBV5-6
d_gene: -
j_gene: TRBJ2-5
abundance: -
CDR3nt: TGTGCCAGCAGCTTGGGATTTAGGGGGAACCAAGAGACCCAGTACTTC
CDR3aa: CASSLGFRGNQETQYF

v_gene: TRBV9
d_gene: TRBD2
j_gene: TRBJ2-7
abundance: -
CDR3nt: TGTGCCAGCAGCGTGTCAGCGGGGGGTCACTCCTACGAGCAGTACTTC
CDR3aa: CASSVSAGGHSYEQYF

v_gene: TRBV5-4
d_gene: -
j_gene: TRBJ2-7
abundance: -
CDR3nt: TGTGCCAGCAGCGCGCAGGGTCCCTACGAGCAGTACTTC
CDR3aa: CASSAQGPYEQYF

v_gene: TRBV19
d_gene: -
j_gene: TRBJ1-5
abundance: -
CDR3nt: TGTGCCAGTAGTATCTCAGGGATGAATCAGCCCCAGCATTTT
CDR3aa: CASSISGMNQPQHF

v_gene: TRBV10-3
d_gene: -
j_gene: TRBJ1-1
abundance: -
CDR3nt: TGTGCCATCAGTGCCCCAGACACTGAAGCTTTCTTT
CDR3aa: CAISAPDTEAFF

v_gene: TRBV28
d_gene: -
j_gene: TRBJ1-3
abundance: -
CDR3nt: TGTGCCAGCAATAGACACTCTGGAAACACCATATATTTT
CDR3aa: CASNRHSGNTIYF

v_gene: TRBV5-4
d_gene: -
j_gene: TRBJ2-1
abundance: -
CDR3nt: TGTGCCAGCAGCCCACTTCGGGAGCACCACAATGAGCAGTTCTTC
CDR3aa: CASSPLREHHNEQFF

v_gene: TRBV11-2
d_gene: -
j_gene: TRBJ1-1
abundance: few
CDR3nt: TGTGCCAGCAGCCCGTTCGGGCGGGGAAACACTGAAGCTTTCTTT
CDR3aa: CASSPFGRGNTEAFF

v_gene: TRBV28
d_gene: TRBD1
j_gene: TRBJ1-4
abundance: -
CDR3nt: TGTGCCAGCAGATTACAGGGGTGGGTCGAAAAACTGTTTTTT
CDR3aa: CASRLQGWVEKLFF

v_gene: TRBV7-2
d_gene: TRBD1
j_gene: TRBJ2-3
abundance: once
CDR3nt: TGTGCCAGCAGCTTCGGACAGGCCGATACGCAGTATTTT
CDR3aa: CASSFGQADTQYF

v_gene: TRBV19
d_gene: -
j_gene: TRBJ2-7
abundance: once
CDR3nt: TGTGCCAGTAGTATTCGGGATAACTACGAGCAGTACTTC
CDR3aa: CASSIRDNYEQYF

v_gene: TRBV5-1
d_gene: -
j_gene: TRBJ2-5
abundance: -
CDR3nt: TGCGCCAGCAGCACTGGGAGGATACGGGCCCAGTACTTC
CDR3aa: CASSTGRIRAQYF

v_gene: TRBV7-9
d_gene: -
j_gene: TRBJ2-1
abundance: -
CDR3nt: TGTGCCAGCAGCTTAAGTAGCGGTAGTTACAATGAGCAGTTCTTC
CDR3aa: CASSLSSGSYNEQFF

v_gene: TRBV6-1
d_gene: -
j_gene: TRBJ2-7
abundance: -
CDR3nt: TGTGCCAGCAGTGCCGACAGAGCCCCCCACGAGCAGTACTTC
CDR3aa: CASSADRAPHEQYF

v_gene: TRBV6-6
d_gene: TRBD1
j_gene: TRBJ1-1
abundance: -
CDR3nt: TGTGCCAGCAGTTTTACAGGGGGGGACACTGAAGCTTTCTTT
CDR3aa: CASSFTGGDTEAFF

v_gene: TRBV10-2
d_gene: -
j_gene: TRBJ1-5
abundance: -
CDR3nt: TGCGCCAGCAGTGAAATGATGGGGGGAGGGGGCAATCAGCCCCAGCATTTT
CDR3aa: CASSEMMGGGGNQPQHF

v_gene: TRBV4-2
d_gene: TRBD1
j_gene: TRBJ2-1
abundance: -
CDR3nt: TGTGCCAGCAGCCAGTACAGGACAGGAGGCGATGAGCAGTTCTTC
CDR3aa: CASSQYRTGGDEQFF

v_gene: TRBV10-3
d_gene: -
j_gene: TRBJ2-1
abundance: -
CDR3nt: TGTGCCATCAGTCAGGGTAGGACCTACAATGAGCAGTTCTTC
CDR3aa: CAISQGRTYNEQFF

v_gene: TRBV7-2
d_gene: -
j_gene: TRBJ2-1
abundance: -
CDR3nt: TGTGCCAGCAGCTCTCCCAGGGAACCTCGGAAGCAGTTCTTC
CDR3aa: CASSSPREPRKQFF

v_gene: TRBV23-1
d_gene: -
j_gene: TRBJ2-3
abundance: -
CDR3nt: TGCGCCAGCAGTCAACCAGGGAAATGGCTAGCGCCACTCCCCCTAACGCAGTATTTT
CDR3aa: CASSQPGKWLAPLPLTQYF

v_gene: TRBV6-5
d_gene: -
j_gene: TRBJ2-7
abundance: -
CDR3nt: TGTGCCAGCAGTCAACTCCCGGGCGAGCAGTACTTC
CDR3aa: CASSQLPGEQYF

v_gene: TRBV11-3
d_gene: -
j_gene: TRBJ2-1
abundance: -
CDR3nt: TGTGCCAGCAGCCCAGGGTCCTACAATGAGCAGTTCTTC
CDR3aa: CASSPGSYNEQFF

v_gene: TRBV7-2
d_gene: TRBD1
j_gene: TRBJ2-1
abundance: -
CDR3nt: TGTGCCAGCAGCCGTGTCGGGACAGGGGGCAGGCAGCAGTTCTTC
CDR3aa: CASSRVGTGGRQQFF

v_gene: TRBV19
d_gene: TRBD1
j_gene: TRBJ1-4
abundance: -
CDR3nt: TGTGCCAGTAGGACCCCGGGACAGGGTAATGAAAAACTGTTTTTT
CDR3aa: CASRTPGQGNEKLFF

v_gene: TRBV5-1
d_gene: TRBD1
j_gene: TRBJ1-1
abundance: -
CDR3nt: TGCGCCAGCAGCCCAGGGGGCGAGATTAACACTGAAGCTTTCTTT
CDR3aa: CASSPGGEINTEAFF

v_gene: TRBV28
d_gene: TRBD2
j_gene: TRBJ2-4
abundance: once
CDR3nt: TGTGCCAGCAGTCCCTCGTTTGCGGGGGGGTTCGTAGCCAAAAACATTCAGTACTTC
CDR3aa: CASSPSFAGGFVAKNIQYF